Below, 15 T cell receptor beta chains from the same sample are listed, as sequenced in a study of blood T cell repertoires in COVID-19 (dated by TCRdb to about 2020). The receptor library was made with the immunoSEQ multiplex PCR assay. TCRdb provides this immuneACCESS table in a form limited to in-frame rearrangements. Some clones are lacking; in checked studies, under half of them reflect an unresolved V gene, and why the rest are absent is not known. This sample has 150,000 to 250,000 clones in its table, and 82% of those were observed once. The ten top clones hold 6% to 8% of the sample. Sequencing was done on a sample of peripheral blood. The receptors were sampled from a human donor with acute or convalescent COVID-19. The donor label of this sample is uncertain.

The genes are TRBV5-1 and TRBJ2-7; 10 bases map to TRBD2. In germline, CDR1 is SGHRS, CDR2 YFSETQ. With 4 bases clipped from V and 5 bases from J, the junction kept 12 bases outside the gene matches. The CDR3 has 16 residues. CDR3 sequence: CASSPSGAGGPHEQYF. Written as DNA, the CDR3 is TGCGCCAGCAGCCCTTCGGGAGCGGGAGGGCCCCACGAGCAGTACTTC.

This clone has only a few counts. The rearrangement links TRBV5-1 to TRBJ2-1, with 13 positions matching TRBD2. CDR1 and CDR2 (germline): SGHRS, YFSETQ. V shed 7 bases and J 7 bases; nucleotides not matched to a gene: 5. The CDR3 is made up of 14 amino acids. CDR3 bases: TGCGCCAGCCGGGGACTAGCGGGACGGAATGAGCAGTTCTTC. Translation: CASRGLAGRNEQFF.

The J gene is TRBJ2-7, the V gene TRBV5-1; the match to TRBD2 covers 9 bases. Looked up from germline, CDR1 is SGHRS and CDR2 is YFSETQ. The CDR3 length is 14 residues. The V and J ends lost 0 bases and 7 bases, in that order; junction bases with no gene match: 5. The CDR3 reads CASSLVAGAREQYF. The DNA of the CDR3 is TGCGCCAGCAGCTTGGTAGCGGGAGCCAGGGAGCAGTACTTC.

V gene TRBV5-1 combines with J gene TRBJ2-6; TRBD1 matches at 12 bases. After removal of 7 bases from V and 2 bases from J, the junction contained 4 bases not matched to a gene. The CDR3 sequence is 16 residues long. The germline V gene has CDR1 SGHRS and CDR2 YFSETQ. The CDR3 protein is CASSGTGGAGANVLTF. CDR3 nucleotides: TGCGCCAGCTCAGGGACAGGGGGCGCTGGGGCCAACGTCCTGACTTTC.

The chain has TRBV6-6 and TRBJ1-6; D ambiguous. The ends were cut back, 7 bases at V and 7 bases at J, with 11 bases in the middle. The V gene's germline CDR1 is MNHNY and CDR2 SVGAGI (reference sequence). The CDR3 is 13 amino acids. The CDR3 region has the DNA TGTGCCAGCACCGACATTTCAAATTCACCCCTCCACTTT. Translated, it gives CASTDISNSPLHF.

This clone was detected once. CDR3 residues: CASSSRTGVNQETQYF. In DNA form, the CDR3 reads TGTGCCAGCAGCTCCAGGACAGGGGTCAATCAAGAGACCCAGTACTTC. The chain joins TRBV7-2 to TRBJ2-5; 9 nucleotides match TRBD1. The CDR3 has 16 amino acids. V lost 4 bases to trimming and J lost 2 bases; unmatched junction nucleotides: 8. Germline V gene data show CDR1 as SGHTA and CDR2 as FQGNSA.

This clone appeared once. The rearrangement joins TRBV15 to TRBJ2-2, with TRBD1 matching 8 bases. The V gene end was trimmed by 3 bases and the J gene end by 4 bases; junction bases not matched to a gene: 7. Per germline, CDR1 LNHNV and CDR2 YYDKDF (reference sequence). CDR3 size: 16 residues. As DNA, the CDR3 is TGTGCCACCAGCAGGAAGCAGGGGGCGGGCACCGGGGAGCTGTTTTTT. It translates to CATSRKQGAGTGELFF.

J is TRBJ2-3 and V is TRBV18, with D hard to call. V lost 2 bases to trimming and J lost 1 base, with 13 bases between them. The germline gives CDR1 KGHSH, CDR2 LQKENI. CDR3 length: 16 residues. CDR3 sequence reads: CASSPALLIRTDTQYF. The CDR3 bases are TGTGCCAGCTCACCAGCTTTACTAATACGCACAGATACGCAGTATTTT.

This chain links TRBV19 with TRBJ2-2; 8 bases line up with TRBD2. The CDR3 has 16 residues. V was clipped by 3 bases and J by 3 bases; unmatched bases: 6. Germline V CDR1 and CDR2: LNHDA, SQIVND (reference sequence). The DNA for the CDR3 is TGTGCCAGTAGTATCTTTAGCGGGATTTACACCGGGGAGCTGTTTTTT. This codes for CASSIFSGIYTGELFF.

The CDR3 sequence is CASSLWGDGLAGRVGNEQFF. CDR3 DNA sequence: TGTGCCAGCAGTTTATGGGGGGACGGACTAGCGGGCCGGGTCGGCAATGAGCAGTTCTTC. V gene TRBV27 combines with J gene TRBJ2-1, with 11 bases lining up with TRBD2. V trimming: 1 base; J trimming: 6 bases; junction bases outside the gene matches: 17. CDR3 length: 20 residues. CDR1 and CDR2 from the germline V gene are MNHEY and SMNVEV (reference sequence).

This clone has just a few counts. The CDR3 DNA reads TGTGCCACCAGTGAGAGTACGGACACCGGGGAGCTGTTTTTT. Amino acid sequence: CATSESTDTGELFF. The V and J genes are TRBV24-1 and TRBJ2-2; no clear D. Trimming removed 4 bases at V and 3 bases at J, with 8 bases between. Germline V gives CDR1 KGHDR, CDR2 SFDVKD. The CDR3 totals 14 residues.

The chain couples TRBV6-2 or TRBV6-3 to TRBJ1-1; D is perhaps TRBD1 (6 bases). This CDR3 is built from 14 residues. Germline V gene lookup returns CDR1 MNHEY and CDR2 SVGEGT. With 2 bases removed from V and 4 bases from J, the gap between germline ends came to 11 bases. The CDR3 DNA reads as TGTGCCAGCAGTTACGGGGGCTCGGCCACTGAAGCTTTCTTT. Protein sequence: CASSYGGSATEAFF.

The genes are TRBV18 and TRBJ1-1; D not certain. Germline values: CDR1 KGHSH, CDR2 LQKENI. The CDR3 runs 14 residues. Trimming removed 5 bases from V and 4 bases from J, with 14 bases in between. The CDR3 loop is CASSAAEVGTEAFF. As DNA, the CDR3 is TGTGCCAGCTCAGCGGCCGAGGTTGGCACTGAAGCTTTCTTT.

The chain has TRBV29-1 and TRBJ2-3; maybe TRBD1 (8 bases). This CDR3 spans 15 amino acids. Germline CDR1 SQVTM, CDR2 ANQGSEA. The germline V and J ends were trimmed by 3 bases and 4 bases, with 17 bases remaining between them. CDR3 region: CSVDRVQGGSDTQYF. The CDR3 bases are TGCAGCGTTGATAGGGTACAGGGGGGGTCAGATACGCAGTATTTT.

J is TRBJ2-3 and V is TRBV9; 13 positions match TRBD2. This CDR3 region has 16 residues. Germline values: CDR1 SGDLS, CDR2 YYNGEE. The V gene end was trimmed by 4 bases and the J gene end by 4 bases; junction bases not matched to a gene: 6. The CDR3 nucleotides read TGTGCCAGCAGCAAAACTAGCGGGAGGGCCGCAGATACGCAGTATTTT. It codes for CASSKTSGRAADTQYF.